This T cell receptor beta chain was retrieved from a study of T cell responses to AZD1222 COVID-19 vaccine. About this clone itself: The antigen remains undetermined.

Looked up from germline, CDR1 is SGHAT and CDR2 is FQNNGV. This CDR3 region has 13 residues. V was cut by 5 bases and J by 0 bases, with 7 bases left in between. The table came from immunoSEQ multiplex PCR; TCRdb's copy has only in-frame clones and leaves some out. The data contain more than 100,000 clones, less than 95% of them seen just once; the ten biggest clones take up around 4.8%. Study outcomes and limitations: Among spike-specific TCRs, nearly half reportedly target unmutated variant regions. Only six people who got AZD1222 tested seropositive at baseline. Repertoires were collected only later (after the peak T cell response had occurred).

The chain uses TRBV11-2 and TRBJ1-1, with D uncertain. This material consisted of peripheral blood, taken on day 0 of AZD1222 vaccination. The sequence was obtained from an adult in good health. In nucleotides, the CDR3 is TGTGCCAGCAGCGCTCATATGAACACTGAAGCTTTCTTT. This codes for CASSAHMNTEAFF.